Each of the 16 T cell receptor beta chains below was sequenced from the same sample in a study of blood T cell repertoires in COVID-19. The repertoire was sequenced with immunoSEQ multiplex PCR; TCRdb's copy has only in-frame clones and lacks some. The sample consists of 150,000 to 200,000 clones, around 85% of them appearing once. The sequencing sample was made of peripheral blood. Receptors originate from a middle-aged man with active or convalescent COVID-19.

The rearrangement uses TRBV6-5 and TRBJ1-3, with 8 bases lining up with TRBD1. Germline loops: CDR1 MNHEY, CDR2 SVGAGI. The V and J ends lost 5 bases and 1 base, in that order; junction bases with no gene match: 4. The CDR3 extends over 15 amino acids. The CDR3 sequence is CASSQTGESGNTIYF. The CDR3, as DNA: TGTGCCAGCAGTCAGACAGGGGAATCTGGAAACACCATATATTTT.

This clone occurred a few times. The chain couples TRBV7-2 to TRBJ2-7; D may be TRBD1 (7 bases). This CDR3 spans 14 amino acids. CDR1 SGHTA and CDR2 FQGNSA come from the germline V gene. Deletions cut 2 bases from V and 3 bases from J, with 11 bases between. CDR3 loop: CASSLYRGGYEQYF. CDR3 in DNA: TGTGCCAGCAGCTTATACAGGGGAGGCTACGAGCAGTACTTC.

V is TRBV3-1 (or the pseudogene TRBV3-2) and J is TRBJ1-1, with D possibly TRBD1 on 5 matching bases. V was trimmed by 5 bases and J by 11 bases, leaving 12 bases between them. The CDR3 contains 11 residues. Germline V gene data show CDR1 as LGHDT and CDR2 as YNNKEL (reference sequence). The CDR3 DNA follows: TGTGCCAGCAGCGAAGGGGAGTTGGCTTTCTTT. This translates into CASSEGELAFF.

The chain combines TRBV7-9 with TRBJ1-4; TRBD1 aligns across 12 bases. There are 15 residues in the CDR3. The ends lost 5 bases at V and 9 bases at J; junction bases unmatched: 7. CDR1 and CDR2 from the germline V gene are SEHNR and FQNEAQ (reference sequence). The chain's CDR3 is CASSNSGQGAQKLFF. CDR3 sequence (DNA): TGTGCCAGCAGCAATTCGGGACAGGGGGCGCAAAAACTGTTTTTT.

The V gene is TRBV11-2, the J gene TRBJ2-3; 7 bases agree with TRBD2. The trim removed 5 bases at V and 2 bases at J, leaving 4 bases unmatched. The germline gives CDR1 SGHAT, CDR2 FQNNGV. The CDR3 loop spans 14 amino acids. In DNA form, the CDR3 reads TGTGCCAGCAGCCCGGGACTATTCACAGATACGCAGTATTTT. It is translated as CASSPGLFTDTQYF. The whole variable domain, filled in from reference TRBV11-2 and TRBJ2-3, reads EAGVAQSPRYKIIEKRQSVAFWCNPISGHATLYWYQQILGQGPKLLIQFQNNGVVDDSQLPKDRFSAERLKGVDSTLKIQPAKLEDSAVYLCASSPGLFTDTQYFGPGTRLTVL.

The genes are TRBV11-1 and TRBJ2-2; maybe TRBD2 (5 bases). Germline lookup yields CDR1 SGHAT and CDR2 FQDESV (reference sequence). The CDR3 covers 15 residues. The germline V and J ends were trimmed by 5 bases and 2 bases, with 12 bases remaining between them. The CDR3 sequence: CASSRGTFNTGELFF. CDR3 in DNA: TGTGCCAGCAGCCGGGGAACCTTTAACACCGGGGAGCTGTTTTTT.

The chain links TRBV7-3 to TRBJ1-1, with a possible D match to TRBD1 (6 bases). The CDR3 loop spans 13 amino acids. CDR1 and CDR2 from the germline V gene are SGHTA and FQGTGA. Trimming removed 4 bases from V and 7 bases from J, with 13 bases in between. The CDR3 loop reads CASSSLGDNEAFF. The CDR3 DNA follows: TGTGCCAGCAGCTCTCTCGGGGACAATGAAGCTTTCTTT.

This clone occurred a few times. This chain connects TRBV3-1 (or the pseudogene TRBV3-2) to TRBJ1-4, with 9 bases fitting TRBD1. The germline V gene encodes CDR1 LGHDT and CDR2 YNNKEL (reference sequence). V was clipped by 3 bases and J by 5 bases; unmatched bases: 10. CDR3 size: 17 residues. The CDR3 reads CASSQLSPGTGNEKLFF. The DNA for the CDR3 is TGTGCCAGCAGCCAGCTTAGCCCCGGGACAGGGAATGAAAAACTGTTTTTT.

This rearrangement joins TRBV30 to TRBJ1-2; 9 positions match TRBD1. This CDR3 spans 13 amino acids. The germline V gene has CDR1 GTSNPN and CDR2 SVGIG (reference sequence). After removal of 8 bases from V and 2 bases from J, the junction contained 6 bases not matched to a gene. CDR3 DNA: TGTGCCGGGACAGGGCCCCTCAACTATGGCTACACCTTC. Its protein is CAGTGPLNYGYTF.

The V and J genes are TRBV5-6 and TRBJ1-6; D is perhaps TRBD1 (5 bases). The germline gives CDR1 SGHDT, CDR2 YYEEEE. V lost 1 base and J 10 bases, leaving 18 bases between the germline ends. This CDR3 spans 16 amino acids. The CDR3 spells CASSLRRGGSGSPLHF. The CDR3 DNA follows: TGTGCCAGCAGCTTGCGTCGGGGGGGTTCAGGATCACCCCTCCACTTT.

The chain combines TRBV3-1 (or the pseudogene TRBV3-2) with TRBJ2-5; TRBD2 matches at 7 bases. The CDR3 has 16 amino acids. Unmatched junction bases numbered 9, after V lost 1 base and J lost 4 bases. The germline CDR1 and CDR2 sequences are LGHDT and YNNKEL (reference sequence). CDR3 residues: CASSQALFSSGETQYF. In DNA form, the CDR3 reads TGTGCCAGCAGCCAAGCTCTTTTTTCTAGCGGAGAGACCCAGTACTTC.

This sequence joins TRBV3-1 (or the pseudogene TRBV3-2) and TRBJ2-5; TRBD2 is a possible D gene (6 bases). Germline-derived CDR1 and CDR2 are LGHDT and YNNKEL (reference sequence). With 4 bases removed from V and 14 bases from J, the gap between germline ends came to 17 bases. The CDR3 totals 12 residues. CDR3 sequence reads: CASSRRERIFYF. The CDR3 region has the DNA TGTGCCAGCAGCCGCCGGGAGAGGATTTTCTACTTC.

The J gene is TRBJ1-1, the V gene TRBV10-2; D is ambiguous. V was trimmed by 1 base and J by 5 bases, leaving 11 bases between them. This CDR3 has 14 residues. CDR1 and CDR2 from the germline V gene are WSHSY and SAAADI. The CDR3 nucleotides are TGCGCCAGCAGTGAGTACCGCGGAGGGACTGAAGCTTTCTTT. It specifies CASSEYRGGTEAFF.

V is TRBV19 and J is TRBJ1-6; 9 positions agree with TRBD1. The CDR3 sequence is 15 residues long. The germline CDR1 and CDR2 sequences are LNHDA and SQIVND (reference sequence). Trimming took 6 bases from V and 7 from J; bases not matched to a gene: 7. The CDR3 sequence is CASRETGGGNSPLHF. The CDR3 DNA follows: TGTGCCAGTAGGGAGACAGGGGGAGGGAATTCACCCCTCCACTTT.

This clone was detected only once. The CDR3: CASSLGTSGRNEQFF. The CDR3 coding sequence is TGTGCCAGCTCACTCGGGACTAGCGGGAGAAATGAGCAGTTCTTC. This chain connects TRBV18 to TRBJ2-1; TRBD2 matches 14 bases. V shed 4 bases and J 7 bases; nucleotides not matched to a gene: 3. The CDR3 covers 15 residues. Per germline, CDR1 KGHSH and CDR2 LQKENI. Based on the CDR3 plus reference TRBV18 and TRBJ2-1, the full variable domain is NAGVMQNPRHLVRRRGQEARLRCSPMKGHSHVYWYRQLPEEGLKFMVYLQKENIIDESGMPKERFSAEFPKEGPSILRIQQVVRGDSAAYFCASSLGTSGRNEQFFGPGTRLTVL.

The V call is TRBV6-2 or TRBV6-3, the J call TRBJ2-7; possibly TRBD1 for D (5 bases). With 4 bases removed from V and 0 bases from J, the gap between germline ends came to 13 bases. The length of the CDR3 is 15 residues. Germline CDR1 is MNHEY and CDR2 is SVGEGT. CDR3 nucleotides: TGTGCCAGCAGTTCAGGGTCTTCAAACTCCTACGAGCAGTACTTC. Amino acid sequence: CASSSGSSNSYEQYF.